This record concerns one T cell receptor (beta chain) sequence. Its matching antigen is unknown. The sample is drawn from a study of vaccination and CD4 T cells after COVID-19. The sample's treatment: roughly 10-day PBMC culture with coronavirus spike peptide pools or control peptides (ViraFEST assay). Trimming removed 6 bases from V and 6 bases from J, with 20 bases in between. The CDR3 is made up of 15 amino acids. Germline CDR1 reads SNHLY; CDR2 reads FYNNEI. Cultured CD4+ T cell DNA was sequenced using the Oncomine TCR Beta short-read assay. TCRdb recomputed calls from the PCR reads with MiXCR, one row per CDR3 protein. The sample carries around 5,200 distinct CDR3 sequences, around 50% recorded once.

The chain combines TRBV2 with TRBJ2-5; D is ambiguous. This receptor was identified in a human donor who had recovered from COVID-19. Material: CD4+ T cells from blood, cultured in vitro. The CDR3 nucleotides read TGTGCCAGCAGCGGACCCGGCGGAACTTCGAAGACCCAGTACTTC. Protein: CASSGPGGTSKTQYF.